These 16 T cell receptor beta chains came from one sample sequenced in a study of vaccination and CD4 T cells after COVID-19. The Oncomine TCR Beta short-read assay was applied to DNA of cultured CD4+ T cells. TCRdb recomputed calls from the PCR reads with MiXCR, one row per CDR3 protein. The data hold roughly 12,000 distinct CDR3 sequences, with approximately 53% observed a single time. Treatment in this sample: approximately 11-day PBMC culture with coronavirus spike peptide pools or control peptides (ViraFEST assay). These receptors have no known antigen. Sequenced: CD4+ T cells from blood, cultured in vitro. The receptors stem from a human donor who had recovered from COVID-19.

The count of this clonotype is one. V and J are TRBV6-5 and TRBJ2-7; D might be TRBD2 (5 bases). Trimming pared 3 bases from V and 6 bases from J, leaving 6 bases between. The CDR3 runs to 11 residues. The germline V gene has CDR1 MNHEY and CDR2 SVGAGI. The CDR3 region has the DNA TGTGCCAGCAGTTATCGGGGCGAGCAGTACTTC. The encoded protein is CASSYRGEQYF.

This chain links TRBV7-2 with TRBJ2-3, with a weak D call TRBD2 (6 bases). This CDR3 region has 13 residues. Trimming left V 0 bases short and J 5 bases short, with 6 bases between. CDR1 and CDR2 from the germline V gene are SGHTA and FQGNSA. The CDR3 region has the DNA TGTGCCAGCAGCTTAGCGCGGGGAGATACGCAGTATTTT. This codes for CASSLARGDTQYF.

In DNA, the CDR3 is TGTGCCAGCTCCCCCGGGGGCTACTATGGCTACACCTTC. Its translation is CASSPGGYYGYTF. The chain employs TRBV18 and TRBJ1-2, with D possibly TRBD1 on 6 matching bases. Germline V gene lookup returns CDR1 KGHSH and CDR2 LQKENI. This CDR3 has 13 residues. V was trimmed by 6 bases and J by 3 bases, leaving 11 bases between them.

The chain is built from TRBV9 and TRBJ2-1; 13 nucleotides line up with TRBD2. This CDR3 comprises 16 residues. J lost 8 bases, V lost 0 bases, and 5 bases had no gene match. Per the germline V gene, CDR1 is SGDLS and CDR2 is YYNGEE. The chain's CDR3 is CASSVGLAGGIDEQFF. The DNA for the CDR3 is TGTGCCAGCAGCGTAGGACTAGCGGGGGGAATAGATGAGCAGTTCTTC. Full variable domain (missing parts from reference TRBV9 and TRBJ2-1): DSGVTQTPKHLITATGQRVTLRCSPRSGDLSVYWYQQSLDQGLQFLIQYYNGEERAKGNILERFSAQQFPDLHSELNLSSLELGDSALYFCASSVGLAGGIDEQFFGPGTRLTVL.

This clonotype turned up a few times. The rearrangement links TRBV30 to TRBJ1-5; D gene ambiguous. The V end lost 0 bases, the J end lost 5 bases, and 8 bases lay between the germline ends. This CDR3 spans 13 amino acids. Germline V gene data show CDR1 as GTSNPN and CDR2 as SVGIG (reference sequence). The CDR3 DNA sequence: TGTGCCTGGAGTGTACGTCAGGATCAGCCCCAGCATTTT. Translation gives CAWSVRQDQPQHF. Looking up the rest from reference TRBV30 and TRBJ1-5 gives the full variable domain: SQTIHQWPATLVQPVGSPLSLECTVEGTSNPNLYWYRQAAGRGLQLLFYSVGIGQISSEVPQNLSASRPQDRQFILSSKKLLLSDSGFYLCAWSVRQDQPQHFGDGTRLSIL.

V is TRBV20-1 and J is TRBJ2-5; D is undetermined. Trimming took off 0 bases at V and 2 bases at J, with 7 bases between the two ends. Germline CDR1 DFQATT, CDR2 SNEGSKA (reference sequence). CDR3 length: 13 amino acids. The CDR3 DNA reads as TGCAGTGCTAGAGATATAATACAAGAGACCCAGTACTTC. This codes for CSARDIIQETQYF.

The chain uses TRBV20-1 and TRBJ2-7; D is uncertain. The V and J ends lost 3 bases and 7 bases respectively, with 10 bases between them. The length of the CDR3 is 11 residues. Germline V lookup: CDR1 DFQATT, CDR2 SNEGSKA (reference sequence). CDR3 amino acids: CSASASREQYF. CDR3 bases: TGCAGTGCTAGCGCATCCAGAGAGCAGTACTTC.

The gene calls are TRBV6-1 and TRBJ1-2; D is possibly TRBD1 (6 bases). The CDR3 consists of 15 residues. V gave up 5 bases and J gave up 4 bases, with 17 bases separating them. From germline, CDR1 is MNHNS and CDR2 SASEGT. The CDR3, as DNA: TGTGCCAGCAGTCAGAAACAGGGTTCTCGCTATGGCTACACCTTC. Amino acids: CASSQKQGSRYGYTF.

This chain connects TRBV7-2 to TRBJ1-1, with D unclear. V was cut by 3 bases and J by 0 bases, with 5 bases left in between. CDR1 is SGHTA and CDR2 is FQGNSA in the germline V gene. CDR3 length: 13 residues. Written as DNA, the CDR3 is TGTGCCAGCAGCTTGACAATGAACACTGAAGCTTTCTTT. This sequence encodes CASSLTMNTEAFF.

The CDR3 DNA is TGCGCCAGCAGATATACAGAGAACACTGAAGCTTTCTTT. Amino acids: CASRYTENTEAFF. The rearrangement links TRBV5-1 to TRBJ1-1; D unclear. V gave up 5 bases and J gave up 1 base, with 9 bases separating them. Germline V gene sequence: CDR1 SGHRS, CDR2 YFSETQ. The CDR3 loop spans 13 amino acids.

Here the CDR3 DNA reads TGTGCCAGCAGTTTGGGGGGCGCTAACACCGGGGAGCTGTTTTTT. It specifies CASSLGGANTGELFF. The chain combines TRBV28 with TRBJ2-2, with D perhaps given as TRBD1 or TRBD2 (6 bases each). Trimming pared 3 bases from V and 2 bases from J, leaving 10 bases between. Germline CDR1 is MDHEN and CDR2 is SYDVKM. CDR3 length: 15 amino acids.

This CDR3 reads CSARGTGNNYEQYF. As DNA, the CDR3 is TGCAGTGCTAGGGGGACAGGGAATAACTACGAGCAGTACTTC. The rearrangement joins TRBV20-1 to TRBJ2-7; 9 bases map to TRBD1. The CDR3 consists of 14 residues. CDR1 and CDR2 from the germline V gene are DFQATT and SNEGSKA (reference sequence). The junction had 6 bases not matched to a gene; V was cut back by 3 bases and J by 3 bases.

V is TRBV20-1 and J is TRBJ2-3; either TRBD1 or TRBD2 may fit D (6 bases each). V was trimmed by 5 bases and J by 2 bases, leaving 17 bases between them. Germline assignment: CDR1 DFQATT and CDR2 SNEGSKA (reference sequence). The CDR3 extends over 15 amino acids. CDR3 loop: CSAPSGGGNTDTQYF. The CDR3 DNA reads TGCAGTGCTCCTTCCGGGGGCGGGAACACAGATACGCAGTATTTT.

The genes are TRBV20-1 and TRBJ2-5; D might be TRBD2 (6 bases). The germline V and J ends were trimmed by 3 bases and 4 bases, with 15 bases remaining between them. The germline V gene encodes CDR1 DFQATT and CDR2 SNEGSKA (reference sequence). This CDR3 spans 14 amino acids. DNA of the CDR3: TGCAGTGCTAGGATGACCGGCGGGGTAGAGACCCAGTACTTC. Its protein product is CSARMTGGVETQYF.

This clonotype was seen a handful of times. The V call is TRBV12-3 or TRBV12-4, the J call TRBJ2-5; no firm D call. With 3 bases removed from V and 3 bases from J, the gap between germline ends came to 14 bases. The CDR3 consists of 15 residues. The CDR3 is CASSFGDNGKETQYF. CDR3 DNA: TGTGCCAGCAGTTTTGGTGACAATGGGAAAGAGACCCAGTACTTC.

This chain links TRBV5-4 with TRBJ2-6; 9 nucleotides line up with TRBD2. CDR1 is SGHNT and CDR2 is YYREEE in the germline V gene (reference sequence). V was pared by 4 bases and J by 0 bases, with 8 bases of the junction left unmatched. The CDR3 is 18 residues long. The CDR3: CASSTPSGASSGANVLTF. The CDR3 region has the DNA TGTGCCAGCAGCACACCTAGCGGGGCGAGCTCTGGGGCCAACGTCCTGACTTTC. The full variable domain, rest sourced from reference TRBV5-4 and TRBJ2-6, is ETGVTQSPTHLIKTRGQQVTLRCSSQSGHNTVSWYQQALGQGPQFIFQYYREEENGRGNFPPRFSGLQFPNYSSELNVNALELDDSALYLCASSTPSGASSGANVLTFGAGSRLTVL.